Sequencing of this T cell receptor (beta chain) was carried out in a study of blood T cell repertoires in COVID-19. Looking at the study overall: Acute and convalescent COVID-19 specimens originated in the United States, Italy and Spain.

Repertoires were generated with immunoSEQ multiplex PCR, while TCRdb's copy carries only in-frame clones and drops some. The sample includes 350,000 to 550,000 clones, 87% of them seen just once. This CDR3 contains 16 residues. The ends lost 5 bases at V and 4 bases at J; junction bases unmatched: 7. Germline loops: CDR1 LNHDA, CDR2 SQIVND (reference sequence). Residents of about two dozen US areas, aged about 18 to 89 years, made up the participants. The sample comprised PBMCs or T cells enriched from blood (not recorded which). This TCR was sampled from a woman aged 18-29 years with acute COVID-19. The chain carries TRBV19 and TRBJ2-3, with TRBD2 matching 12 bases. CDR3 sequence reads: CASSVELAGGADTQYF. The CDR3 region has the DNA TGTGCCAGTAGTGTCGAGCTAGCGGGAGGGGCAGATACGCAGTATTTT.